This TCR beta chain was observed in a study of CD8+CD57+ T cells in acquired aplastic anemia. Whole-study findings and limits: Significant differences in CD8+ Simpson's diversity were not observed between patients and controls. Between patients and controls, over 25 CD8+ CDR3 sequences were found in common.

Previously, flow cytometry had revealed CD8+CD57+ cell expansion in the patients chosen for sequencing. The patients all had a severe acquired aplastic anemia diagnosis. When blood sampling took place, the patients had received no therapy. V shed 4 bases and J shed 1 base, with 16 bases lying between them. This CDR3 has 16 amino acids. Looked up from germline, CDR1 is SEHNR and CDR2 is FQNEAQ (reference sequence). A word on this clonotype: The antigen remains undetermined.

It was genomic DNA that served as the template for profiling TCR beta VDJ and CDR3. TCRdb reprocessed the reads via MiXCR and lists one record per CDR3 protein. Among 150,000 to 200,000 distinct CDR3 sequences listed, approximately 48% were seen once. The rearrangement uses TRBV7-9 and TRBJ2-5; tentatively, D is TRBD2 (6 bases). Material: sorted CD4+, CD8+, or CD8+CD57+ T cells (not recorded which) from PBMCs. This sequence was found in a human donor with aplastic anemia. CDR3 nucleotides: TGTGCCAGCAGCTCCGGTGGCTCGCGGGGCCAAGAGACCCAGTACTTC. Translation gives CASSSGGSRGQETQYF. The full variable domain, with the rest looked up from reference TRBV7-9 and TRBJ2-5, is DTGVSQNPRHKITKRGQNVTFRCDPISEHNRLYWYRQTLGQGPEFLTYFQNEAQLEKSRLLSDRFSAERPKGSFSTLEIQRTEQGDSAMYLCASSSGGSRGQETQYFGPGTRLLVL.